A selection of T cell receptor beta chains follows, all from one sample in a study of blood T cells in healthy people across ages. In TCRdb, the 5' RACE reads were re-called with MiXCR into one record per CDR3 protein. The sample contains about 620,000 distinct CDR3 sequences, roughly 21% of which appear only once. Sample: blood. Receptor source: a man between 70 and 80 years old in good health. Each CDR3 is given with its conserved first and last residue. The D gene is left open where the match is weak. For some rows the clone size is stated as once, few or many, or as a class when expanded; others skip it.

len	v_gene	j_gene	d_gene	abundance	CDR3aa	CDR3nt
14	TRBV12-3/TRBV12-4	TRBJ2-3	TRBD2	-	CASRPAGNTDTQYF	TGTGCCAGCAGGCCAGCGGGGAACACAGATACGCAGTATTTT
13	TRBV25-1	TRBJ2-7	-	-	CASSEGDMHEQYF	TGTGCCAGCAGTGAAGGGGACATGCACGAGCAGTACTTC
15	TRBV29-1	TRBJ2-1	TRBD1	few	CSVRDRPSSYNEQFF	TGCAGCGTTCGGGACAGGCCAAGCTCCTACAATGAGCAGTTCTTC
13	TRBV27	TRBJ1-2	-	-	CASSLRGAFGYTF	TGTGCCAGCAGTTTAAGGGGGGCTTTTGGCTACACCTTC
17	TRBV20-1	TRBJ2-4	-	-	CSATQGGRDIAKNIQYF	TGCAGTGCTACGCAGGGTGGGCGGGACATAGCCAAAAACATTCAGTACTTC
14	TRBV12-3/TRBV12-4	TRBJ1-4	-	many	CASSFTGAREKLFF	TGTGCCAGCAGTTTTACGGGGGCGCGAGAAAAACTGTTTTTT
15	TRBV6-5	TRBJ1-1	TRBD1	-	CASSTHRGMGTEAFF	TGTGCCAGCAGTACACACAGGGGTATGGGCACTGAAGCTTTCTTT
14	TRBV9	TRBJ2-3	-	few	CASSTSGVKDTQYF	TGTGCCAGCAGCACCTCCGGGGTAAAGGATACGCAGTATTTT
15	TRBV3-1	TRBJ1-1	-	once	CASSQAAGWDTEAFF	TGTGCCAGCAGCCAAGCTGCAGGGTGGGACACTGAAGCTTTCTTT
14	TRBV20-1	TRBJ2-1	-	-	CSARSWGEYNEQFF	TGCAGTGCTAGAAGTTGGGGTGAATACAATGAGCAGTTCTTC
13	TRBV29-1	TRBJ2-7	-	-	CSVQPIGSYEQYF	TGCAGCGTGCAGCCAATTGGCTCCTACGAGCAGTACTTC
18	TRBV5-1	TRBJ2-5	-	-	CASSSGLWSYREQETQYF	TGCGCCAGCAGCTCGGGTCTCTGGTCATACAGGGAGCAAGAGACCCAGTACTTC
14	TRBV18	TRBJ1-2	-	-	CASSGQGINYGYTF	TGTGCCAGCTCAGGTCAGGGGATCAACTATGGCTACACCTTC
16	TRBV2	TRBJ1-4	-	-	CASSEGGWDGNEKLFF	TGTGCCAGCAGTGAAGGGGGATGGGACGGTAATGAAAAACTGTTTTTT
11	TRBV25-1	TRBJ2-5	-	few	CASSDSWTQYF	TGTGCCAGCAGTGATTCTTGGACCCAGTACTTC
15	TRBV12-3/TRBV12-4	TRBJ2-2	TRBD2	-	CASRQGLADTGELFF	TGTGCCAGCAGGCAAGGACTAGCAGACACCGGGGAGCTGTTTTTT
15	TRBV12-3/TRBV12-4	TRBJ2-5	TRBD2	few	CASSLTSGTRETQYF	TGTGCCAGCAGTTTGACTAGCGGGACTAGGGAGACCCAGTACTTC
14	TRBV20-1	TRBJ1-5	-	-	CSARTPGLHQPQHF	TGCAGTGCTAGAACCCCGGGACTGCATCAGCCCCAGCATTTT
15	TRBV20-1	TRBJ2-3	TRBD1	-	CSAQTGGEAADTQYF	TGCAGTGCTCAAACAGGGGGCGAGGCGGCAGATACGCAGTATTTT
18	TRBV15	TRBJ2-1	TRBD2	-	CATRRTSGRAYVDNEQFF	TGTGCCACCAGGAGGACTAGCGGGAGGGCCTACGTCGACAATGAGCAGTTCTTC
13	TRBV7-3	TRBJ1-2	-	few	CASSAGRQYGYTF	TGTGCCAGCAGCGCCGGACGGCAATATGGCTACACCTTC
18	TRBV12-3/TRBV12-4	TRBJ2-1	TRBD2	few	CASSLSTVSGSVYNEQFF	TGTGCCAGCAGTTTAAGCACTGTTAGCGGGAGCGTTTACAATGAGCAGTTCTTC
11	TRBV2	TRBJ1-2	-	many	CASSEALGYTF	TGTGCCAGCAGTGAAGCGCTGGGCTACACCTTC
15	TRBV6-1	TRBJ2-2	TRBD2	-	CASSLTSSVTGELFF	TGTGCCAGCAGTCTGACTAGCTCGGTCACCGGGGAGCTGTTTTTT
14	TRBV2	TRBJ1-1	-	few	CASSGIPENTEAFF	TGTGCCAGCAGTGGAATCCCCGAGAACACTGAAGCTTTCTTT
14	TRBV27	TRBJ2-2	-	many	CASSRLLNTGELFF	TGTGCCAGCAGTAGGCTATTGAACACCGGGGAGCTGTTTTTT
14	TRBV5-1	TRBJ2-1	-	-	CASSFEGYYNEQFF	TGCGCCAGCAGCTTTGAGGGCTACTACAATGAGCAGTTCTTC
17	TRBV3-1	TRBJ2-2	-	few	CASSQDRGSVGTGELFF	TGTGCCAGCAGCCAAGATAGGGGTAGCGTTGGGACCGGGGAGCTGTTTTTT
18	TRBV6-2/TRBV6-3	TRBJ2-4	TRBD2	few	CASSYSIGPSGTKNIQYF	TGTGCCAGCAGTTACTCGATAGGCCCTAGCGGGACCAAAAACATTCAGTACTTC
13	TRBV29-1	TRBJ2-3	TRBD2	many	CSAAGGRSDTQYF	TGCAGCGCGGCGGGCGGGAGATCAGATACGCAGTATTTT
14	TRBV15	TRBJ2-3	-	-	CATSRVPLADTQYF	TGTGCCACCAGCAGAGTTCCGTTGGCAGATACGCAGTATTTT
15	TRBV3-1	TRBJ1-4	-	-	CASSPTGLINEKLFF	TGTGCCAGCAGCCCAACAGGGTTGATTAATGAAAAACTGTTTTTT
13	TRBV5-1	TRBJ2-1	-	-	CASSLSGNREQFF	TGCGCCAGCAGCTTGTCTGGCAACAGGGAGCAGTTCTTC
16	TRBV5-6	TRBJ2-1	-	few	CASSLAREYSYNEQFF	TGTGCCAGCAGCTTGGCTCGGGAGTACTCCTACAATGAGCAGTTCTTC
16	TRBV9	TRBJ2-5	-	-	CASSVATRRGGETQYF	TGTGCCAGCAGCGTAGCTACGAGAAGGGGAGGAGAGACCCAGTACTTC
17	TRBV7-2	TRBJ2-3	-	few	CASSFTPGRSSTDTQYF	TGTGCCAGCAGCTTTACGCCGGGACGATCTAGCACAGATACGCAGTATTTT
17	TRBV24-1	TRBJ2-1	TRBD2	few	CATGGPGTSGRDNEQFF	TGTGCCACCGGGGGGCCCGGGACTAGCGGGAGGGACAATGAGCAGTTCTTC
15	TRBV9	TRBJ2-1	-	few	CASSPRTGVGNEQFF	TGTGCCAGCAGCCCCCGGACTGGGGTCGGAAATGAGCAGTTCTTC
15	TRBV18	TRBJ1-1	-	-	CASSPRYQGSTEAFF	TGTGCCAGCTCACCAAGGTATCAGGGATCCACTGAAGCTTTCTTT